These 25 T cell receptor beta chains came from one sample sequenced in a study of blood T cell repertoires in COVID-19. TCRdb's copy holds only in-frame clones and misses some; the assay was immunoSEQ multiplex PCR. The repertoire holds a few hundred thousand clones, with roughly 89% as singletons. Sequenced material: peripheral blood. All receptors come from a young man with COVID-19, enrolled during active disease.

The genes are TRBV2 and TRBJ2-5, with TRBD2 matching over 10 bases. This CDR3 comprises 15 residues. With V trimmed by 6 bases and J by 7 bases, 11 bases remained unmatched. The V gene's germline CDR1 is SNHLY and CDR2 FYNNEI. The CDR3 nucleotides read TGTGCCAGCAGGCCTGAACTAGCGGGGATGGGGACCCAGTACTTC. Translating gives CASRPELAGMGTQYF.

V is TRBV20-1 and J is TRBJ2-5; 10 nucleotides agree with TRBD2. CDR1 and CDR2 (germline): DFQATT, SNEGSKA (reference sequence). The CDR3 loop spans 13 amino acids. V lost 3 bases and J lost 6; bases outside the gene matches: 4. CDR3 residues: CSASSGGRKTQYF. As DNA, the CDR3 is TGCAGTGCTAGTAGCGGGGGGAGGAAGACCCAGTACTTC.

The gene calls are TRBV19 and TRBJ1-1; D not resolved. The CDR3 spans 11 residues. CDR1 LNHDA and CDR2 SQIVND come from the germline V gene (reference sequence). Trimming removed 3 bases from V and 12 bases from J, with 11 bases in between. The chain's CDR3 is CASSMSDTPFF. CDR3 bases: TGTGCCAGTAGTATGTCTGACACACCTTTCTTT. Using reference TRBV19 and TRBJ1-1 for the parts outside the CDR3, the full variable domain is DGGITQSPKYLFRKEGQNVTLSCEQNLNHDAMYWYRQDPGQGLRLIYYSQIVNDFQKGDIAEGYSVSREKKESFPLTVTSAQKNPTAFYLCASSMSDTPFFGQGTRLTVV.

The chain is built from TRBV12-3 or TRBV12-4 and TRBJ1-2; no clear D. V was clipped by 6 bases and J by 1 base, with 6 bases between them. The CDR3 contains 12 residues. CDR3 bases: TGTGCCAGCAGCGAGAATAACTATGGCTACACCTTC. It specifies CASSENNYGYTF.

This clone was seen just once. This chain connects TRBV29-1 to TRBJ1-4; a possible D gene is TRBD1 (5 bases). The CDR3 is made up of 15 amino acids. Germline V CDR1 and CDR2: SQVTM, ANQGSEA. The V gene lost 6 bases and the J gene lost 0 bases, with 14 bases spanning the gap. The CDR3: CSVGGVGATNEKLFF. In DNA form, the CDR3 reads TGCAGCGTGGGGGGAGTGGGAGCAACTAATGAAAAACTGTTTTTT.

The chain recombines TRBV7-9 with TRBJ1-2, with TRBD1 matching over 7 bases. The CDR3 spans 13 residues. J gave up 6 bases and V 5 bases, and 6 bases lay outside the gene matches. Germline CDR1 is SEHNR and CDR2 is FQNEAQ (reference sequence). CDR3 residues: CASSRGTDDGYTF. CDR3 DNA sequence: TGTGCCAGCAGCCGAGGGACAGATGATGGCTACACCTTC.

This chain links TRBV19 with TRBJ2-4; 8 bases align to TRBD1. Germline V lookup: CDR1 LNHDA, CDR2 SQIVND (reference sequence). The V segment lost 1 base and the J segment 8 bases; nucleotides outside the gene matches: 7. The CDR3 is 15 amino acids. CDR3 in amino acids: CASSIGAGQGHIQYF. The CDR3 DNA is TGTGCCAGTAGTATAGGGGCCGGACAGGGACACATTCAGTACTTC.

This clone showed up just once. The chain is built from TRBV13 and TRBJ2-7; D perhaps matches TRBD2 (6 bases). The germline V gene encodes CDR1 PRHDT and CDR2 FYEKMQ (reference sequence). The CDR3 consists of 12 residues. The germline V and J ends were trimmed by 1 base and 6 bases, with 7 bases remaining between them. The CDR3, as DNA: TGTGCCAGCAGCTTAGCCGGGGGCGAGCAGTACTTC. It is translated as CASSLAGGEQYF.

A single count supports this clone. The CDR3 sequence is CASSSGQGVYGYTF. The CDR3 bases are TGTGCCAGCAGCTCCGGACAGGGGGTCTATGGCTACACCTTC. V usage is TRBV7-9 and J usage is TRBJ1-2; 10 bases line up with TRBD1. The CDR3 contains 14 residues. CDR1 is SEHNR, CDR2 FQNEAQ, per germline (reference sequence). Germline trimming cut 4 bases from V and 4 bases from J; bases unmatched to any gene: 3. Full variable domain (remainder filled in from reference TRBV7-9 and TRBJ1-2): DTGVSQNPRHKITKRGQNVTFRCDPISEHNRLYWYRQTLGQGPEFLTYFQNEAQLEKSRLLSDRFSAERPKGSFSTLEIQRTEQGDSAMYLCASSSGQGVYGYTFGSGTRLTVV.

The chain recombines TRBV11-2 with TRBJ2-5; 11 bases fit TRBD2. The CDR3 length is 16 residues. The germline CDR1 and CDR2 sequences are SGHAT and FQNNGV. V shed 4 bases, J shed 4 bases, and the junction held 8 bases outside the gene matches. The CDR3 sequence is CASSSTGTSGGETQYF. As DNA, the CDR3 is TGTGCCAGCAGCTCCACCGGGACTAGCGGAGGAGAGACCCAGTACTTC. Combining the CDR3 with reference TRBV11-2 and TRBJ2-5 gives the whole variable domain EAGVAQSPRYKIIEKRQSVAFWCNPISGHATLYWYQQILGQGPKLLIQFQNNGVVDDSQLPKDRFSAERLKGVDSTLKIQPAKLEDSAVYLCASSSTGTSGGETQYFGPGTRLLVL.

This chain connects TRBV30 to TRBJ2-1; 9 positions agree with TRBD2. The CDR3 covers 14 residues. V was pared by 4 bases and J by 1 base, with 2 bases of the junction left unmatched. Germline V gene sequence: CDR1 GTSNPN, CDR2 SVGIG (reference sequence). The CDR3 is CAWKAGGSYNEQFF. CDR3 sequence (DNA): TGTGCCTGGAAAGCGGGAGGATCCTACAATGAGCAGTTCTTC.

This clone is a singleton in its sample. V gene TRBV12-5 combines with J gene TRBJ1-2, with D hard to call. V was clipped by 2 bases and J by 1 base, with 2 bases between them. From germline, CDR1 is LGHNT and CDR2 FRNRAP. The CDR3 totals 12 residues. Here the CDR3 reads CASGLYNYGYTF. For the CDR3, the DNA is TGTGCTAGTGGTTTGTATAACTATGGCTACACCTTC.

The chain carries TRBV7-8 and TRBJ2-3; possible D gene TRBD2, 5 bases. V gave up 7 bases and J gave up 0 bases, with 26 bases separating them. CDR3 length: 19 amino acids. Germline assignment: CDR1 SGHVS and CDR2 FQNEAQ. CDR3 sequence reads: CASNPIGELRITSTDTQYF. In nucleotides, the CDR3 is TGTGCCAGCAATCCAATCGGGGAACTCAGGATAACTAGCACAGATACGCAGTATTTT.

The rearrangement joins TRBV2 to TRBJ1-6; 7 bases map to TRBD1. The CDR3 sequence is 15 residues long. CDR1 SNHLY and CDR2 FYNNEI come from the germline V gene. Trimming took 8 bases from V and 7 from J; bases not matched to a gene: 11. CDR3 loop: CASGGWGTENSPLHF. The DNA for the CDR3 is TGTGCCAGCGGCGGTTGGGGGACAGAGAATTCACCCCTCCACTTT.

The chain links TRBV5-1 to TRBJ1-2; D is undetermined. Germline assignment: CDR1 SGHRS and CDR2 YFSETQ. The CDR3 is 15 amino acids. Between the trimmed V and J ends, which lost 4 bases and 6 bases, there was a span of 19 bases. This CDR3 is CASSLGGAPGNGYTF. The CDR3 nucleotides are TGCGCCAGCAGCCTGGGAGGTGCCCCTGGTAATGGCTACACCTTC.

This chain joins TRBV6-4 and TRBJ2-7, with D hard to call. Germline V lookup: CDR1 MRHNA, CDR2 SNTAGT. V lost 5 bases and J lost 2, with 7 bases in between. This CDR3 is 12 amino acids long. The chain's CDR3 is CASSLAAYEQYF. CDR3 in DNA: TGTGCCAGCAGTTTGGCGGCCTACGAGCAGTACTTC.

This clone was observed once. The chain is built from TRBV6-1 and TRBJ2-7; 7 bases fit TRBD2. There are 16 residues in the CDR3. V lost 2 bases and J lost 2; bases outside the gene matches: 9. Germline V gene data show CDR1 as MNHNS and CDR2 as SASEGT. This chain's CDR3 is CASSEWGGTSTYEQYF. In DNA form, the CDR3 reads TGTGCCAGCAGTGAATGGGGGGGTACCTCTACCTACGAGCAGTACTTC.

The chain links TRBV7-2 to TRBJ1-4; 7 bases agree with TRBD1. J was trimmed by 8 bases and V by 5 bases; bases with no gene match: 8. The CDR3 is 14 amino acids. Germline lookup yields CDR1 SGHTA and CDR2 FQGNSA. The CDR3 protein is CASSANRGGEKLFF. CDR3 nucleotide sequence: TGTGCCAGCAGCGCAAACAGGGGAGGCGAAAAACTGTTTTTT.

The chain is built from TRBV5-4 and TRBJ1-1; the match to TRBD1 covers 9 bases. The CDR3 totals 14 residues. V dropped 4 bases and J dropped 10; count of bases not matched to a gene: 11. Germline assignment: CDR1 SGHNT and CDR2 YYREEE (reference sequence). CDR3 protein: CASSPGSGQGGAFF. DNA of the CDR3: TGTGCCAGCAGCCCCGGGTCGGGACAGGGAGGAGCTTTCTTT.

Comment on this clone: Other nucleotide sequences from this sample produce the same CDR3. The chain has TRBV5-5 and TRBJ2-7; 9 bases line up with TRBD2. J was trimmed by 4 bases and V by 2 bases; bases with no gene match: 1. The CDR3 totals 13 residues. CDR1 SGHKS and CDR2 YYEKEE come from the germline V gene (reference sequence). The CDR3 bases are TGTGCCAGCAGCTTTAGCGGGAGTTACGAGCAGTACTTC. Translated, it gives CASSFSGSYEQYF.

This chain uses TRBV5-4 with TRBJ2-5, with TRBD1 as a possible D gene (5 bases). Trimming shortened V by 1 base and J by 3 bases, and 10 bases separated the two germline ends. The CDR3 consists of 14 residues. Germline lookup yields CDR1 SGHNT and CDR2 YYREEE (reference sequence). The CDR3 DNA reads as TGTGCCAGCAGCTTGAAGGCAGGGAAAGAGACCCAGTACTTC. Its translation: CASSLKAGKETQYF.

V gene TRBV5-1 combines with J gene TRBJ2-7, with 10 bases that match TRBD1. The length of the CDR3 is 17 residues. Unmatched junction bases numbered 12, after V lost 4 bases and J lost 2 bases. Germline V gene data show CDR1 as SGHRS and CDR2 as YFSETQ. This chain's CDR3 is CASSTSSPGTGAYEQYF. The CDR3 DNA sequence: TGCGCCAGCAGCACGAGCTCTCCCGGGACAGGGGCCTACGAGCAGTACTTC.

CDR3 DNA: TGTGCCAGCAGCCAAGATGTCCAGACTGGAAACACCATATATTTT. Its translation is CASSQDVQTGNTIYF. V and J are TRBV3-1 (or the pseudogene TRBV3-2) and TRBJ1-3; D is unresolved. Trimming took 0 bases from V and 2 from J, leaving 8 bases between them. The CDR3 is 15 amino acids. Per the germline V gene, CDR1 is LGHDT and CDR2 is YNNKEL (reference sequence).

About this clone: Other DNA sequences in the sample encode the same CDR3. CDR3 protein: CASSQAGVGYEQYF. The CDR3 DNA reads TGCGCCAGCAGCCAAGCGGGGGTGGGCTACGAGCAGTACTTC. This rearrangement joins TRBV4-1 to TRBJ2-7; D is perhaps TRBD2 (6 bases). Germline V CDR1 and CDR2: MGHRA, YSYEKL. Trimming removed 1 base from V and 3 bases from J, with 10 bases in between. The CDR3 is 14 amino acids.

This clone was detected a few times. The chain couples TRBV12-3 or TRBV12-4 to TRBJ1-4; D is undetermined. The ends were cut back, 5 bases at V and 8 bases at J, with 9 bases in the middle. The CDR3 is 12 residues long. CDR3 sequence reads: CASSPRFEKLFF. The DNA for the CDR3 is TGTGCCAGCAGTCCCCGGTTCGAAAAACTGTTTTTT.